The source of this T cell receptor (beta chain) is a study of OX40 agonist ivuxolimab in advanced cancers. With regard to the full study: Ivuxolimab, which targeted the costimulatory receptor OX40 (CD134), was an agonistic, fully human IgG2 monoclonal antibody. Intravenous ivuxolimab was administered to patients every 2 weeks at six dose levels: 0.01, 0.1, 0.3, 1.5, 3 and 10 mg/kg. Of the roughly 53 patients in dose escalation, 19 had hepatocellular carcinoma, approximately 15 had melanoma, 9 had renal cell carcinoma and 9 had head and neck cancer. Partial responses were achieved by three dose-escalation patients, of whom one had hepatocellular carcinoma and two had cutaneous melanoma. The dose-escalation cohort was approximately 83% male with a mean age of about 65 years, ranging from about 20 to 85. The paper covers the monotherapy dose-escalation part of the phase I ivuxolimab trial, which included N of about 51 patients. Prior anti-PD-1, anti-PD-L1 or anti-CTLA-4 therapy was permitted, and about two fifths of dose-escalation patients had received checkpoint inhibitors. Peripheral TCRbeta sequencing was intended to test whether TCR sequence diversity was altered and clonal T-cell expansion was caused by ivuxolimab.

Notes on this clone: This clone's antigen is unknown. Base qualities were left out, and no much larger clone turns up one base away.

Patients with a history of autoimmune disease or receiving systemic immunosuppression were excluded from the trial. Peripheral blood for TCR sequencing was collected from all dose cohorts at baseline, on cycle 4 day 1, and on cycle 7 day 1. The samples were taken from a phase I, first-in-human, multicenter, open-label dose-escalation trial of ivuxolimab. Adults with locally advanced or metastatic melanoma, renal cell, hepatocellular, or head and neck squamous cell carcinoma were enrolled in the trial. Before TCR sequencing, CD4+ and CD8+ T cells were separately sorted from peripheral blood. Genomic DNA was isolated from the sorted cells so that the TCRbeta CDR3 region could be sequenced. The immunoSEQ Assay was used to sequence the TCRbeta CDR3 regions. This immuneACCESS table, as held by TCRdb, lists in-frame sequences with V and J called but not all clones. Of the missing ones, under half trace to an unresolved V gene in checked studies; the others have no known cause. The sample table contains about 40,000 clones; only one count was recorded for approximately 88% of them. The biggest ten clones account for 20% to 25% of the sample.

General study outcomes and caveats: Low levels of normalized T-cell clonal expansion were also seen in some patients who did not respond. At doses of 0.1 to 3.0 mg/kg, clonal expansion of both CD4+ and CD8+ T cells in blood was seen between baseline and week 6. The antigen specificity of the clonally expanded peripheral T cells was not determined. In partial responders in the 0.1-3.0 mg/kg groups, normalized peripheral clonal expansion was found to be among the lowest, especially among CD8+ T cells. On average, CD8+ T cells showed more expanded clones than CD4+ T cells after ivuxolimab.

In the germline V gene, CDR1 corresponds to MNHEY and CDR2 to SVGAGI. The CDR3 contains 14 residues, cysteine and phenylalanine counted. CDR3 DNA only is kept here, 42 bases in frame from base 1. V is trimmed back by 4 bases and J by 6 bases, and the junction contains 3 bases that no gene match accounts for. The TCR comes from an adult with an advanced solid tumor such as melanoma, head and neck, liver or kidney cancer. The chain employs TRBV6-5 and TRBJ2-1, with TRBD1 identical over 10 junction bases. Material: CD4+ or CD8+ T cells sorted from blood, obtained in a trial of the OX40 agonist ivuxolimab. The DNA reads as follows: TGTGCCAGCAGTTCCGGGACAGGGGCCAATGAGCAGTTCTTC. Its translation is CASSSGTGANEQFF.